This T cell receptor (beta chain) was identified in a study of technical replicates of blood from a few donors. Germline CDR1 and CDR2: SGHRS and YFSETQ. There are 14 residues in the CDR3. The V and J ends lost 4 bases and 7 bases, in that order; junction bases with no gene match: 7. Profiled with immunoSEQ multiplex PCR; TCRdb holds only in-frame clones, not every one. The sample lists approximately 84,000 clones; 98% were seen once. This clonotype was obtained from a human donor in good health. The chain combines TRBV5-1 with TRBJ1-2; 10 positions match TRBD1. Sequences were obtained from T cells isolated from PBMCs. In nucleotides, the CDR3 is TGCGCCAGCAGCACCGGGACAGGGGTAGTTGGCTACACCTTC. Encoded protein: CASSTGTGVVGYTF. Variable domain in full (rest from reference TRBV5-1 and TRBJ1-2): KAGVTQTPRYLIKTRGQQVTLSCSPISGHRSVSWYQQTPGQGLQFLFEYFSETQRNKGNFPGRFSGRQFSNSRSEMNVSTLELGDSALYLCASSTGTGVVGYTFGSGTRLTVV.